The T cell receptor (beta chain) described here comes from a study of shared clonotypes between healthy human individuals. Overall study context: Every donor yielded three CD4 naive, three CD4 memory, two CD8 naive and one CD8 memory plate.

J lost 2 bases, V lost 5 bases, and 5 bases had no gene match. CDR3 length: 14 residues. Germline V lookup: CDR1 SNHLY, CDR2 FYNNEI. Subsets obtained from CD4+ cells comprised CD45RA+ naive and CD45RA-negative memory cells. Sequenced by immunoSEQ multiplex PCR; TCRdb stores in-frame clones only, minus some. The repertoire consists of 2 million to 2.5 million clones, with around 95% occurring once and the leading ten covering roughly 0.13%. This chain links TRBV2 with TRBJ2-7, with 8 bases matching TRBD1. The TCR sequence derives from a man aged 18 to 30 in good health. The source material was naive CD4+ T cells sorted from blood. The subset: CD45RA+ positively selected. CDR3 DNA: TGTGCCAGCAGTTTTGACAGGGGCCCCTACGAGCAGTACTTC. It translates to CASSFDRGPYEQYF. The full variable domain, in which reference TRBV2 and TRBJ2-7 provide the parts outside the CDR3, is EPEVTQTPSHQVTQMGQEVILRCVPISNHLYFYWYRQILGQKVEFLVSFYNNEISEKSEIFDDQFSVERPDGSNFTLKIRSTKLEDSAMYFCASSFDRGPYEQYFGPGTRLTVT.